The T cell receptor beta chain described here comes from a study of spatial heterogeneity in lung cancer (dated by TCRdb to the late 2010s). Context from the whole study: Donors were about 70 patients with early-stage, untreated non-small cell lung cancer from the lung TRACERx cohort. Follow-up PBMC samples were sequenced whenever available, with the median time to follow-up being approximately two years after resection. Beta-chain transcripts were consistently detected in greater numbers than alpha-chain transcripts, which likely reflected higher beta-chain transcript abundance. In the raw uncorrected reads, each unique combination of TCR and UMI appeared on average more than ten times. The study quantitatively compared TCR alpha and beta repertoires across multiple tumor regions, matched nontumor lung and blood in non-small cell lung cancer. TCR repertoire features were related to nonsynonymous mutation counts determined by whole-exome sequencing of tumor tissue. At surgery, both alpha and beta chains were TCR-sequenced in 200 to 250 tumor regions, about 64 matched nontumor lung samples and 56 PBMC samples. Broader findings and caveats from the paper: Additional single-cell paired TCR alpha and beta sequencing was considered necessary to confirm, at a functional level, the hypothesis that regional TCRs recognize regional mutations. Ubiquitous expanded tumor TCRs showed up in blood more often at tumor resection than at routine follow-up. Only 14 patients were included in comparisons of baseline and follow-up blood repertoires.

Per the germline V gene, MGHDK is the CDR1 and SYGVNS is the CDR2. The CDR3 covers 13 residues, taking in both the cysteine and the phenylalanine. Just CDR3 DNA is preserved here, 39 bases in frame from base 1. Relative to germline, V is 10 bases shorter and J is 0 bases shorter, with 10 bases between their ends. On this clonotype itself: This clone's antigen is unknown. One base away there is no much larger clone; base qualities are not given.

The library was prepared using 5' RACE. The data were produced on a NextSeq 500. To allow correction of PCR and sequencing errors, the TCR library protocol tagged every TCR cDNA molecule with a unique molecular identifier. Regarding the original processing steps: Decombinator tools were used for TCR identification, UMI-based error correction and CDR3 extraction. Expanded TCRs were defined as those above a frequency of 2 per 1,000, corresponding to the top 1% of the tumor frequency distribution. Rényi diversity was computed with the R vegan package after subsampling each repertoire 100 times to 5,000 TCRs. To build CDR3 similarity networks, amino acid triplet string-kernel similarity was used, and CDR3s were connected when their pairwise similarity was above 0.82. TCRdb itself trimmed the public reads at Q25 with fastp, ran MiXCR and retained productive beta chains. CDR3 protein duplicates are merged, each entry listing the most common genes and DNA. The V and J calls were not made by the authors but by TCRdb's processing. For this sample the table gives more than 75,000 distinct CDR3 sequences, of which roughly 21% were detected only once. 21% of the sample is in the top ten clones.

What the time point label conveys for this sample: blood at routine non-recurrence follow-up after resection. Whole RNA extracted from tumor and nontumor lung tissue, or from cryopreserved PBMC samples, was used for TCR sequencing without cell sorting. Patients were selected for TCR sequencing only if sufficient RNA was available from at least two tumor regions. The TCR originated in a male donor with early-stage non-small cell lung cancer. The chain couples TRBV25-1 to TRBJ1-3; no D gene is confidently identified. The source material was PBMCs, sampled at follow-up. The CDR3 loop reads CATAPDSGNTIYF. The DNA sequence follows: TGTGCCACCGCCCCGGACTCTGGAAACACCATATATTTT.